Described below is a single T cell receptor beta chain sequence and its context. Germline V gene data show CDR1 as SGHRS and CDR2 as YFSETQ. There are 15 residues in the CDR3. V lost 0 bases, J lost 3 bases, and 10 bases lay in between. The sample belongs to a study of beta chain features in type 1 diabetes. The investigators reverse transcribed all of the isolated RNA, so they sequenced expressed TCRB transcripts. Produced via immunoSEQ multiplex PCR; TCRdb's table is partial and in-frame only. The sample consists of some 410,000 clones, about 14% of them appearing once. Material for sequencing was naive CD4+ T cells from blood. The sequence was obtained from a man younger than 45 in good health. The chain uses TRBV5-1 and TRBJ2-1; D is unresolved. This CDR3 reads CASSLERSDYNEQFF. The CDR3 DNA sequence: TGCGCCAGCAGCTTGGAGAGGTCTGACTACAATGAGCAGTTCTTC.